The source of this TCR beta chain is a study of T-cell reconstitution after alpha-beta-depleted transplantation in children. Germline CDR1 is SGHDT and CDR2 is YYEEEE. CDR3 size: 15 residues. V was clipped by 4 bases and J by 6 bases; unmatched bases: 7. The library targeted TCRbeta and was prepared with unique molecular identifiers. A single record per CDR3 protein comes from TCRdb applying MiXCR to the PCR reads. This repertoire shows about 640,000 distinct CDR3 sequences, around 17% found once; its top ten account for about 1.1%. This clonotype was detected many times. The rearrangement joins TRBV5-6 to TRBJ2-1, with 10 bases identical to TRBD2. Sequences were derived from PBMCs from the stem cell graft donor, sampled from the stem cell graft. The receptor was isolated from a human donor who donated a stem cell graft to a child with acute myeloid leukemia. The CDR3 DNA sequence: TGTGCCAGCAGCACCTTAGCGGGGGGCGTCAATGAGCAGTTCTTC. Translated, it gives CASSTLAGGVNEQFF.